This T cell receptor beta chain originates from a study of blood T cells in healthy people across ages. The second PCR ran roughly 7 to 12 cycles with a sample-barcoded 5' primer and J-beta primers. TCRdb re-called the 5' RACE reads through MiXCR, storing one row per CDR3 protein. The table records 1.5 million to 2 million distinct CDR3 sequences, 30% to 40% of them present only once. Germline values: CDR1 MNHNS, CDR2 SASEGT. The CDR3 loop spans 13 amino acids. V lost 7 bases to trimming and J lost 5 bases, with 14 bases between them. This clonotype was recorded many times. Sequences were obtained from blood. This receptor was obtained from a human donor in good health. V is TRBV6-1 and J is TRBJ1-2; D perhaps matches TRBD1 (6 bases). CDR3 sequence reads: CASTPRGDYGYTF. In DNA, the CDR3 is TGTGCCAGCACCCCGAGGGGGGATTATGGCTACACCTTC.